The 18 T cell receptor beta chains below all came from one sample that was sequenced in a study of blood T cell repertoires in COVID-19. Profiled with immunoSEQ multiplex PCR; TCRdb holds only in-frame clones, not every one. The data hold more than 25,000 clones, with 81% observed a single time. The specimen was peripheral blood. All receptors derive from a man aged 50-60 years with active or convalescent COVID-19.

The gene calls are TRBV11-2 and TRBJ2-2; tentative D call: TRBD1 (6 bases). V was clipped by 2 bases and J by 5 bases, with 9 bases between them. Germline V gene data show CDR1 as SGHAT and CDR2 as FQNNGV. The CDR3 is 14 amino acids. The CDR3 DNA reads TGTGCCAGCAGCTTAAGAGGGGGTACCGGGGAGCTGTTTTTT. As protein: CASSLRGGTGELFF.

This sequence joins TRBV4-1 and TRBJ1-4, with D perhaps TRBD1 (6 bases). Trimming removed 2 bases from V and 4 bases from J, with 11 bases in between. The germline V gene has CDR1 MGHRA and CDR2 YSYEKL. The CDR3 covers 15 residues. This CDR3 is CASSQPQGFNEKLFF. The CDR3 DNA reads as TGCGCCAGCAGCCAACCACAGGGATTTAATGAAAAACTGTTTTTT.

This clone was observed a single time. The chain combines TRBV15 with TRBJ2-7; D unclear. Germline lookup yields CDR1 LNHNV and CDR2 YYDKDF (reference sequence). Trimming stripped 0 bases from V and 3 bases from J, with 9 bases between. CDR3 length: 14 amino acids. The CDR3 sequence: CATSRDPARYEQYF. For the CDR3, the DNA is TGTGCCACCAGCAGAGATCCCGCGCGCTACGAGCAGTACTTC.

The chain uses TRBV3-1 (or the pseudogene TRBV3-2) and TRBJ2-1, with D tentatively TRBD2 (6 bases). The CDR3 contains 14 residues. Germline V CDR1 and CDR2: LGHDT, YNNKEL (reference sequence). V was clipped by 6 bases and J by 7 bases, with 16 bases between them. The CDR3 nucleotides read TGTGCCAGCAGGCGACTAGGCCACAGAAATGAGCAGTTCTTC. This gives the protein CASRRLGHRNEQFF.

The chain carries TRBV7-2 and TRBJ2-3; TRBD2 agrees at 9 bases. The germline CDR1 and CDR2 sequences are SGHTA and FQGNSA. This CDR3 comprises 16 residues. J gave up 2 bases and V 4 bases, and 7 bases lay outside the gene matches. The CDR3 sequence is CASSYTSGPTTDTQYF. The DNA of the CDR3 is TGTGCCAGCAGCTATACTAGCGGGCCGACCACAGATACGCAGTATTTT.

V and J are TRBV9 and TRBJ2-1; possibly TRBD1 for D (5 bases). This CDR3 spans 14 amino acids. Germline assignment: CDR1 SGDLS and CDR2 YYNGEE. V lost 0 bases and J 6 bases, leaving 10 bases between the germline ends. The CDR3 region is CASSVESRVNEQFF. Written as DNA, the CDR3 is TGTGCCAGCAGCGTAGAATCCAGGGTCAATGAGCAGTTCTTC. The whole variable domain, filled in from reference TRBV9 and TRBJ2-1, reads DSGVTQTPKHLITATGQRVTLRCSPRSGDLSVYWYQQSLDQGLQFLIQYYNGEERAKGNILERFSAQQFPDLHSELNLSSLELGDSALYFCASSVESRVNEQFFGPGTRLTVL.

The chain is built from TRBV29-1 and TRBJ1-2; no clear D. Germline V gene lookup returns CDR1 SQVTM and CDR2 ANQGSEA. This CDR3 spans 13 amino acids. V lost 2 bases and J 8 bases, leaving 15 bases between the germline ends. CDR3 sequence (DNA): TGCAGCGTTGAAAACCGGGAAGTCCGCGGCTACACCTTC. It translates to CSVENREVRGYTF.

The gene calls are TRBV7-6 and TRBJ2-7, with D possibly being TRBD1 (5 bases). CDR1 and CDR2 from the germline V gene are SGHVS and FNYEAQ. There are 16 residues in the CDR3. The V and J ends lost 4 bases and 1 base respectively, with 17 bases between them. CDR3 in amino acids: CASSSISRAGSYEQYF. The CDR3 bases are TGTGCCAGCAGCTCAATAAGTCGGGCAGGGTCCTACGAGCAGTACTTC. The full variable domain, completed using reference TRBV7-6 and TRBJ2-7, is GAGVSQSPRYKVTKRGQDVALRCDPISGHVSLYWYRQALGQGPEFLTYFNYEAQQDKSGLPNDRFSAERPEGSISTLTIQRTEQRDSAMYRCASSSISRAGSYEQYFGPGTRLTVT.

The rearrangement joins TRBV6-5 to TRBJ2-1; D might be TRBD2 (6 bases). Germline lookup yields CDR1 MNHEY and CDR2 SVGAGI. The CDR3 has 14 amino acids. V was clipped by 8 bases and J by 0 bases, with 11 bases between them. DNA of the CDR3: TGTGCCAGCCATAGGGGAGGCTCCTACAATGAGCAGTTCTTC. It specifies CASHRGGSYNEQFF.

This clone was observed a few times. The rearrangement joins TRBV11-2 to TRBJ2-1, with a tentative D call TRBD1 (5 bases). Trimming took off 5 bases at V and 4 bases at J, with 15 bases between the two ends. From germline, CDR1 is SGHAT and CDR2 FQNNGV. The CDR3 runs 15 residues. CDR3 sequence reads: CASSPQGNIYNEQFF. In DNA, the CDR3 is TGTGCCAGCAGCCCGCAGGGTAATATTTACAATGAGCAGTTCTTC.

CDR3 region: CASSPLGRPYEAFF. The CDR3 DNA reads TGTGCCAGCAGCCCACTGGGGCGGCCCTATGAAGCTTTCTTT. This chain connects TRBV3-1 (or the pseudogene TRBV3-2) to TRBJ1-1; D is perhaps TRBD1 (5 bases). The CDR3 spans 14 residues. Germline CDR1 reads LGHDT; CDR2 reads YNNKEL (reference sequence). V shed 4 bases and J shed 7 bases, with 16 bases lying between them.

This clone was observed a few times. The rearrangement joins TRBV6-5 to TRBJ1-5; possibly TRBD1 for D (5 bases). This CDR3 is built from 14 residues. Germline loops: CDR1 MNHEY, CDR2 SVGAGI. Trimming stripped 5 bases from V and 3 bases from J, with 11 bases between. The CDR3 reads CASSPRQNNQPQHF. The CDR3 nucleotides are TGTGCCAGCAGTCCCAGACAGAACAATCAGCCCCAGCATTTT.

The DNA of the CDR3 is TGTGCCAGCAGCCGTTTAATGCCAGGGACTATTAATTCACCCCTCCACTTT. This sequence encodes CASSRLMPGTINSPLHF. The rearrangement joins TRBV28 to TRBJ1-6; D may be TRBD1 (5 bases). Germline CDR1 MDHEN, CDR2 SYDVKM. The CDR3 runs to 17 residues. The germline V and J ends were trimmed by 6 bases and 6 bases, with 21 bases remaining between them.

The chain couples TRBV11-2 to TRBJ2-3; D unclear. V lost 0 bases and J 4 bases, leaving 17 bases between the germline ends. This CDR3 has 17 amino acids. CDR1 and CDR2 from the germline V gene are SGHAT and FQNNGV. The CDR3 loop is CASSLDFTVLRSDTQYF. CDR3 coding DNA: TGTGCCAGCAGCTTAGATTTTACGGTCCTGCGGTCAGATACGCAGTATTTT.

The chain carries TRBV6-6 and TRBJ2-7; 12 nucleotides agree with TRBD1. The CDR3 runs 21 residues. With V trimmed by 5 bases and J by 4 bases, 24 bases remained unmatched. Germline CDR1 MNHNY, CDR2 SVGAGI (reference sequence). The CDR3 region has the DNA TGTGCCAGCAGTCACCCCCCGGGACAGGGGGCGAGGGCGGGAGTGGCGTACGAGCAGTACTTC. It encodes CASSHPPGQGARAGVAYEQYF.

This chain uses TRBV5-4 with TRBJ2-2, with 7 bases fitting TRBD1. J was trimmed by 6 bases and V by 3 bases; bases with no gene match: 11. Germline assignment: CDR1 SGHNT and CDR2 YYREEE (reference sequence). This CDR3 contains 16 residues. CDR3 sequence (DNA): TGTGCCAGCAGCTCAGGACAGGTTTTTGCCTCCGGGGAGCTGTTTTTT. Translating it yields CASSSGQVFASGELFF.

The chain uses TRBV10-3 and TRBJ2-4; D gene ambiguous. Trimming stripped 0 bases from V and 5 bases from J, with 5 bases between. The CDR3 length is 13 residues. The germline gives CDR1 ENHRY, CDR2 SYGVKD. The CDR3 DNA follows: TGTGCCATCAGTGAGTCCCTAGAAAACATTCAGTACTTC. Encoded protein: CAISESLENIQYF.

This clone has more than one count but fewer than ten. The V gene is TRBV5-1, the J gene TRBJ2-1; TRBD1 might be the D (6 bases). The V gene lost 5 bases and the J gene lost 3 bases, with 12 bases spanning the gap. CDR3 length equals 14 residues. Germline CDR1 is SGHRS and CDR2 is YFSETQ. The CDR3 loop reads CASRQQGDYNEQFF. In DNA form, the CDR3 reads TGCGCCAGCAGACAACAGGGAGACTACAATGAGCAGTTCTTC.